This is a list of T cell receptor beta chains from one sample in a study of graft-versus-host responses after intestinal transplantation. Produced via immunoSEQ multiplex PCR; TCRdb's table is partial and in-frame only. The sample includes over 100,000 clones, about 93% of them seen just once. The antigens of these receptors remain unknown. The material was unstimulated CD4+ T cells sorted from spleen or lymph node cells, obtained before intestinal transplant. The receptor source for this set is a human donor who received an intestinal transplant. The CDR3 runs from the conserved cysteine through the conserved F or W. D genes are given only for firm matches. A row's size may be missing; if present it is once, few, many or a size class.

>-|13|TRBJ2-7|TRBV27|TRBD2
CASIGTNSYEQYF
TGTGCCAGCATCGGGACTAACTCCTACGAGCAGTACTTC
>-|15|TRBJ2-3|TRBV5-8|TRBD2
CASRPSGSLTDTQYF
TGTGCCAGCAGACCTAGCGGGAGCCTGACAGATACGCAGTATTTT
>few|14|TRBJ2-7|TRBV28|-
CASIYPGDPNEQYF
TGTGCCAGCATTTATCCCGGGGACCCCAACGAGCAGTACTTC
>-|15|TRBJ2-7|TRBV13|TRBD2
CASSLRGSGSYEQYF
TGTGCCAGCAGCCTCCGGGGTAGCGGGTCCTACGAGCAGTACTTC
>-|15|TRBJ2-2|TRBV9|TRBD2
CASSVRLAVTGELFF
TGTGCCAGCAGCGTACGACTAGCGGTCACCGGGGAGCTGTTTTTT
>-|12|TRBJ1-4|TRBV7-9|-
CASSFETEKLFF
TGTGCCAGCAGCTTTGAGACAGAAAAACTGTTTTTT
>-|17|TRBJ2-7|TRBV19|TRBD2
CASSIRPRGGANYEQYF
TGTGCCAGTAGTATTCGACCTCGGGGGGGGGCTAACTACGAGCAGTACTTC
>-|17|TRBJ2-1|TRBV18|-
CASSPPRSVDSYNEQFF
TGTGCCAGCTCACCACCGAGGAGTGTGGACTCCTACAATGAGCAGTTCTTC
>-|11|TRBJ2-7|TRBV11-2|-
CASSLQLEQYF
TGTGCCAGCAGCTTGCAGCTCGAGCAGTACTTC
>-|15|TRBJ1-2|TRBV19|TRBD1
CASSIRTGSRYGYTF
TGTGCCAGTAGTATTCGGACAGGGTCTCGATATGGCTACACCTTC
>-|17|TRBJ2-2|TRBV19|TRBD2
CASSIRRTSYDTGELFF
TGTGCCAGTAGTATAAGGAGGACTAGCTATGACACCGGGGAGCTGTTTTTT
>-|16|TRBJ2-2|TRBV7-3|-
CASSPSSSLNTGELFF
TGTGCCAGCAGCCCTTCAAGCAGCCTGAACACCGGGGAGCTGTTTTTT
>-|14|TRBJ1-1|TRBV6-1|TRBD1
CASNKEDRAPRAFF
TGTGCCAGCAACAAAGAGGACAGGGCGCCGAGGGCTTTCTTT
>-|12|TRBJ1-5|TRBV27|-
CASSLGGQPQHF
TGTGCCAGCAGTTTAGGGGGTCAGCCCCAGCATTTT
>-|15|TRBJ1-2|TRBV15|-
CATSLNRATNYGYTF
TGTGCCACCAGCCTTAACAGGGCTACTAACTATGGCTACACCTTC
>-|15|TRBJ2-1|TRBV10-3|TRBD2
CAITPTSGSYNEQFF
TGTGCCATCACCCCGACTAGCGGGTCCTACAATGAGCAGTTCTTC
>-|15|TRBJ1-1|TRBV18|-
CASSPLPLVNTEAFF
TGTGCCAGCTCACCACTCCCACTGGTGAACACTGAAGCTTTCTTT
>-|13|TRBJ1-1|TRBV6-1|-
CASSLTYNTEAFF
TGTGCCAGCAGTTTGACATATAACACTGAAGCTTTCTTT
>-|13|TRBJ2-7|TRBV30|TRBD1
CAWSGTGVAEQYF
TGTGCCTGGAGTGGGACAGGGGTCGCCGAGCAGTACTTC
>once|11|TRBJ2-5|TRBV7-9|-
CASSLAETQYF
TGTGCCAGCAGCTTAGCGGAGACCCAGTACTTC
>-|15|TRBJ2-7|TRBV9|TRBD1
CVSSTTGQGAYEQYF
TGTGTCAGCAGCACGACGGGACAGGGGGCCTACGAGCAGTACTTC
>-|16|TRBJ2-7|TRBV6-4|-
CASSDSPSPISYEQYF
TGTGCCAGCAGTGACTCCCCTAGCCCAATCTCCTACGAGCAGTACTTC
>-|14|TRBJ2-1|TRBV6-1|-
CASRGVHSDNEQFF
TGTGCCAGCAGGGGGGTTCACAGCGACAATGAGCAGTTCTTC
>once|14|TRBJ1-1|TRBV6-1|-
CASGGSGEGTEAFF
TGTGCCAGCGGTGGATCCGGAGAGGGCACTGAAGCTTTCTTT
>-|17|TRBJ1-1|TRBV10-1|TRBD1
CASSAVPGQGFVTEAFF
TGCGCCAGCAGTGCGGTCCCGGGACAGGGTTTCGTCACTGAAGCTTTCTTT
>-|14|TRBJ2-7|TRBV19|TRBD2
CASSGRAGAGEQYF
TGTGCCAGTAGTGGACGAGCGGGAGCGGGGGAGCAGTACTTC
>-|15|TRBJ1-5|TRBV16|-
CASRPTGKGNQPQHF
TGTGCCAGCAGACCTACAGGGAAGGGCAATCAGCCCCAGCATTTT
>-|16|TRBJ2-2|TRBV28|TRBD1
CASSKPGQGATGELFF
TGTGCCAGCAGTAAACCGGGACAGGGGGCAACCGGGGAGCTGTTTTTT
>-|13|TRBJ2-1|TRBV5-1|-
CASSLAQYNEQFF
TGCGCCAGCAGCTTGGCTCAGTACAATGAGCAGTTCTTC
>-|14|TRBJ1-2|TRBV6-5|TRBD1
CASRYYGTDYGYTF
TGTGCCAGCAGATACTACGGGACAGATTATGGCTACACCTTC
>-|13|TRBJ2-5|TRBV7-7|-
CASSSLGGETQYF
TGTGCTAGCAGCTCTCTGGGGGGAGAGACCCAGTACTTC
>once|21|TRBJ2-5|TRBV5-1|TRBD1
CASSWTLPGTGLESFRETQYF
TGCGCCAGCAGCTGGACCCTTCCGGGGACAGGGCTGGAGAGTTTTCGAGAGACCCAGTACTTC
>-|16|TRBJ2-5|TRBV19|TRBD1
CASSTISGTGRETQYF
TGTGCCAGTAGTACGATATCCGGGACAGGGAGGGAGACCCAGTACTTC
>-|16|TRBJ2-3|TRBV14|-
CASSQERNRATDTQYF
TGTGCCAGCAGCCAAGAGAGGAACAGGGCCACAGATACGCAGTATTTT
>-|13|TRBJ2-3|TRBV5-1|TRBD2
CASSTRGADTQYF
TGCGCCAGCAGCACTCGGGGGGCAGATACGCAGTATTTT
>-|14|TRBJ1-1|TRBV11-3|-
CASSLGHENTEAFF
TGTGCCAGCAGCTTGGGACACGAGAACACTGAAGCTTTCTTT
>-|14|TRBJ2-2|TRBV27|TRBD1
CASSPNYRGWELFF
TGTGCCAGCAGTCCGAACTACAGGGGATGGGAGCTGTTTTTT
>once|16|TRBJ1-1|TRBV4-1|TRBD1
CASSQALTGLNTEAFF
TGCGCCAGCAGCCAAGCTTTGACAGGGCTAAACACTGAAGCTTTCTTT
>-|17|TRBJ2-2|TRBV4-2|TRBD2
CASSQDVSGRATGELFF
TGTGCCAGCAGCCAAGATGTTAGCGGGAGGGCCACCGGGGAGCTGTTTTTT
>-|17|TRBJ1-1|TRBV27|TRBD1
CASSLSTYRGRSTEAFF
TGTGCCAGCAGTTTATCGACGTACAGGGGACGGAGCACTGAAGCTTTCTTT